The 28 T cell receptor beta chains given below trace back to one sample, sequenced in a study of graft-versus-host responses after intestinal transplantation. Their antigens remain unidentified. Libraries were prepared by immunoSEQ multiplex PCR; TCRdb keeps only in-frame clonotypes and omits some of them. Found here are about 100,000 clones, roughly 84% of them singletons; the top ten hold around 0.95%. The sample in question was unstimulated CD4+ T cells sorted from spleen or lymph node cells, obtained before transplant. The receptors stem from a human donor who was the organ donor for an intestinal transplant.

The J gene is TRBJ2-1, the V gene TRBV28; 8 bases match TRBD1. Germline-derived CDR1 and CDR2 are MDHEN and SYDVKM. The junction had 5 bases not matched to a gene; V was cut back by 5 bases and J by 2 bases. The CDR3 totals 15 residues. The CDR3 is CASSPDRGPYNEQFF. CDR3 sequence (DNA): TGTGCCAGCAGTCCAGACAGGGGACCCTACAATGAGCAGTTCTTC.

This rearrangement joins TRBV9 to TRBJ1-1; TRBD1 aligns across 12 bases. With 4 bases clipped from V and 5 bases from J, the junction kept 9 bases outside the gene matches. CDR1 is SGDLS and CDR2 is YYNGEE in the germline V gene. The CDR3 covers 16 residues. For the CDR3, the DNA is TGTGCCAGCAGCCAACGGGACAGGGGGCTTGGGACTGAAGCTTTCTTT. Amino acid sequence: CASSQRDRGLGTEAFF.

This chain connects TRBV30 to TRBJ2-1, with TRBD2 matching over 7 bases. The length of the CDR3 is 15 residues. Trimming removed 0 bases from V and 4 bases from J; junction bases left unmatched: 6. Germline CDR1 reads GTSNPN; CDR2 reads SVGIG (reference sequence). The CDR3 reads CAWSVRGKSYNEQFF. The CDR3 DNA reads as TGTGCCTGGAGTGTGCGGGGGAAGTCATACAATGAGCAGTTCTTC.

The CDR3 reads CASSPSPPAGLPATTQYF. The CDR3, as DNA: TGTGCCAGCAGCCCCAGCCCCCCAGCGGGGCTCCCGGCTACGACCCAGTACTTC. This chain joins TRBV7-9 and TRBJ2-5, with 7 nucleotides matching TRBD2. The V and J ends lost 5 bases and 7 bases, in that order; junction bases with no gene match: 22. The CDR3 has 18 amino acids. The germline gives CDR1 SEHNR, CDR2 FQNEAQ (reference sequence).

CDR3 sequence reads: CASSNLSAYNEQFF. As DNA, the CDR3 is TGCGCCAGCAGCAACTTATCGGCCTACAATGAGCAGTTCTTC. The rearrangement uses TRBV5-1 and TRBJ2-1; D call uncertain. This CDR3 spans 14 amino acids. V was pared by 4 bases and J by 2 bases, with 10 bases between. Germline CDR1 is SGHRS and CDR2 is YFSETQ.

The chain joins TRBV6-1 to TRBJ2-6; no reliable D call. Germline CDR1 MNHNS, CDR2 SASEGT. The CDR3 runs 13 residues. CDR3 sequence: CSSLPSGANVLTF. Written as DNA, the CDR3 is TGTTCTTCGTTACCCTCTGGGGCCAACGTCCTGACTTTC.

A single count supports this clone. This chain joins TRBV2 and TRBJ2-3, with 13 bases that match TRBD2. Germline V CDR1 and CDR2: SNHLY, FYNNEI. V lost 4 bases and J lost 9; bases outside the gene matches: 10. CDR3 length: 16 residues. The chain's CDR3 is CASSGTSGGFTGTQYF. CDR3 DNA: TGTGCCAGCAGTGGGACTAGCGGGGGATTTACAGGAACGCAGTATTTT.

This chain uses TRBV4-1 with TRBJ2-2, with unresolved D. V dropped 3 bases and J dropped 5 bases, with 10 bases sitting between them. CDR3 length: 14 amino acids. Germline V CDR1 and CDR2: MGHRA, YSYEKL. The CDR3 spells CASSHLGFTGELFF. CDR3 DNA sequence: TGCGCCAGCAGCCATCTGGGGTTTACCGGGGAGCTGTTTTTT.

The V call is TRBV28, the J call TRBJ1-5; the match to TRBD1 covers 9 bases. Germline lookup yields CDR1 MDHEN and CDR2 SYDVKM. Trimming removed 6 bases from V and 7 bases from J; junction bases left unmatched: 7. The CDR3 covers 14 residues. CDR3: CASSVQGAWQPQHF. CDR3 nucleotides: TGTGCCAGCAGCGTACAGGGGGCTTGGCAGCCCCAGCATTTT.

This clone was seen only a few times. The chain joins TRBV5-1 to TRBJ2-7; weak D call: TRBD1 (7 bases). Trimming took 0 bases from V and 3 from J, leaving 13 bases between them. Germline values: CDR1 SGHRS, CDR2 YFSETQ. The CDR3 is made up of 15 amino acids. CDR3 protein: CASSLGGAGGYEQYF. CDR3 DNA: TGCGCCAGCAGCTTGGGGGGGGCAGGGGGCTACGAGCAGTACTTC.

This chain joins TRBV19 and TRBJ1-1; tentatively, D is TRBD1 (5 bases). The CDR3 length is 13 residues. V lost 9 bases, J lost 6 bases, and 17 bases lay in between. Germline V lookup: CDR1 LNHDA, CDR2 SQIVND (reference sequence). CDR3 nucleotides: TGTGCCAGCCACCGGGGGGGGAGCGCTGAAGCTTTCTTT. This sequence encodes CASHRGGSAEAFF.

The chain joins TRBV7-7 to TRBJ2-2, with 7 bases aligning to TRBD2. The length of the CDR3 is 14 residues. Unmatched junction bases numbered 7, after V lost 5 bases and J lost 7 bases. Germline CDR1 is SSHAT and CDR2 is FNYEAQ (reference sequence). In nucleotides, the CDR3 is TGTGCCAGCAGCGGGTCCGGGGGGAACGGGGAGCTGTTTTTT. Its translation: CASSGSGGNGELFF.

The chain has TRBV15 and TRBJ1-2; 7 bases agree with TRBD1. The ends lost 1 base at V and 3 bases at J; junction bases unmatched: 2. This CDR3 spans 14 amino acids. In germline, CDR1 is LNHNV, CDR2 YYDKDF (reference sequence). CDR3 region: CATSRVTGDYGYTF. For the CDR3, the DNA is TGTGCCACCAGCAGAGTCACAGGGGACTATGGCTACACCTTC. Supplemented by reference TRBV15 and TRBJ1-2, the full variable domain reads DAMVIQNPRYQVTQFGKPVTLSCSQTLNHNVMYWYQQKSSQAPKLLFHYYDKDFNNEADTPDNFQSRRPNTSFCFLDIRSPGLGDTAMYLCATSRVTGDYGYTFGSGTRLTVV.

The CDR3 here is CASSPKFGGRLSEAFF. The CDR3 nucleotides are TGTGCCAGCAGCCCTAAATTCGGGGGGCGATTATCTGAAGCTTTCTTT. The genes are TRBV7-7 and TRBJ1-1; maybe TRBD1 (6 bases). Germline CDR1 and CDR2: SSHAT and FNYEAQ (reference sequence). V shed 5 bases and J shed 6 bases, with 22 bases lying between them. The CDR3 is 16 amino acids.

This clone was counted only a few times. This rearrangement joins TRBV10-2 to TRBJ1-2; 7 positions match TRBD1. The CDR3 totals 15 residues. Germline lookup yields CDR1 WSHSY and CDR2 SAAADI. Germline trimming cut 4 bases from V and 0 bases from J; bases unmatched to any gene: 5. This chain's CDR3 is CASSGGQGANYGYTF. CDR3 coding DNA: TGCGCCAGCAGTGGAGGGCAGGGGGCTAACTATGGCTACACCTTC.

This clone was seen once. The gene calls are TRBV6-5 and TRBJ2-7; a weak D match, TRBD2 (5 bases). V lost 6 bases and J lost 3, with 12 bases in between. Germline CDR1 MNHEY, CDR2 SVGAGI. This CDR3 has 13 residues. DNA for the CDR3: TGTGCCAGCAGCCAACTAGGGATCTACGAGCAGTACTTC. The encoded protein is CASSQLGIYEQYF.

This clone has just one count. The chain joins TRBV6-1 to TRBJ1-2; 8 bases line up with TRBD1. The CDR3 has 14 residues. The V and J ends lost 8 bases and 8 bases, in that order; junction bases with no gene match: 13. The V gene's germline CDR1 is MNHNS and CDR2 SASEGT. The CDR3 reads CASFPHDRGRGYTF. In nucleotides, the CDR3 is TGTGCCAGCTTCCCTCATGACAGGGGAAGGGGCTACACCTTC.

This chain uses TRBV30 with TRBJ2-4; D uncertain. V gave up 6 bases and J gave up 0 bases, with 15 bases separating them. The CDR3 is 15 residues long. CDR1 is GTSNPN, CDR2 SVGIG, per germline (reference sequence). The CDR3 sequence: CACQETILAKNIQYF. For the CDR3, the DNA is TGTGCCTGCCAGGAAACAATATTAGCCAAAAACATTCAGTACTTC.

The V gene is TRBV7-2, the J gene TRBJ2-7; 9 bases align to TRBD1. CDR1 and CDR2 from the germline V gene are SGHTA and FQGNSA. Losses at the gene ends were 5 bases for V and 3 bases for J; bases not matched to a gene: 11. The CDR3 has 16 amino acids. The CDR3 DNA reads as TGTGCCAGCAGCCATCGGACAGGGGCGCCCCACTACGAGCAGTACTTC. Translation: CASSHRTGAPHYEQYF.

This chain links TRBV5-1 with TRBJ2-3, with 10 bases aligning to TRBD2. The CDR3 totals 16 residues. V was clipped by 4 bases and J by 6 bases; unmatched bases: 11. Germline CDR1 SGHRS, CDR2 YFSETQ. The CDR3 region has the DNA TGCGCCAGCAGCACCGATTTAGCGGGGGGTACGGATACGCAGTATTTT. Its translation: CASSTDLAGGTDTQYF.

This chain joins TRBV30 and TRBJ1-2; possible D gene TRBD1, 6 bases. The CDR3 consists of 13 residues. Per germline, CDR1 GTSNPN and CDR2 SVGIG (reference sequence). Between the trimmed V and J ends, which lost 3 bases and 8 bases, there was a span of 16 bases. This chain's CDR3 is CAWRGRQAGGYTF. CDR3 bases: TGTGCCTGGAGGGGTAGACAGGCCGGGGGCTACACCTTC.

The genes are TRBV18 and TRBJ2-7; D is undetermined. Germline assignment: CDR1 KGHSH and CDR2 LQKENI. The CDR3 totals 15 residues. V gave up 3 bases and J gave up 0 bases, with 12 bases separating them. The CDR3 DNA reads as TGTGCCAGCTCACCCCGGACGGCCTCCTCCTACGAGCAGTACTTC. Its protein product is CASSPRTASSYEQYF.

This chain joins TRBV5-1 and TRBJ2-5, with a possible D match to TRBD2 (6 bases). The V end lost 4 bases, the J end lost 2 bases, and 12 bases lay between the germline ends. Germline V CDR1 and CDR2: SGHRS, YFSETQ. This CDR3 is 14 amino acids long. Written as DNA, the CDR3 is TGCGCCAGCAGCCCCGGGACTTCACAAGAGACCCAGTACTTC. Protein product: CASSPGTSQETQYF.

This clone was counted a few times. This chain uses TRBV7-9 with TRBJ2-7; D unclear. Germline CDR1 and CDR2: SEHNR and FQNEAQ (reference sequence). CDR3 size: 13 residues. V was trimmed by 11 bases and J by 2 bases, leaving 16 bases between them. CDR3 amino acids: CAPGQKEPYEQYF. CDR3 in DNA: TGTGCCCCTGGTCAAAAAGAACCCTACGAGCAGTACTTC.

This chain connects TRBV27 to TRBJ2-7; weak D call: TRBD1 (6 bases). This CDR3 comprises 14 residues. Per germline, CDR1 MNHEY and CDR2 SMNVEV (reference sequence). The V gene lost 5 bases and the J gene lost 2 bases, with 13 bases spanning the gap. CDR3 in amino acids: CASSLRDKTYEQYF. For the CDR3, the DNA is TGTGCCAGCAGTCTCCGGGACAAAACCTACGAGCAGTACTTC.

V and J are TRBV6-6 and TRBJ1-5; D is possibly TRBD1 (6 bases). The CDR3 consists of 14 residues. Looked up from germline, CDR1 is MNHNY and CDR2 is SVGAGI (reference sequence). Trimming removed 6 bases at V and 2 bases at J, with 11 bases between. The CDR3 coding sequence is TGTGCCAGCAGCCAGAGACAGGGCAATCAGCCCCAGCATTTT. Its translation: CASSQRQGNQPQHF.

V usage is TRBV19 and J usage is TRBJ2-7, with a weak D call TRBD1 (5 bases). The germline gives CDR1 LNHDA, CDR2 SQIVND (reference sequence). V lost 1 base and J lost 3, with 13 bases in between. The CDR3 has 15 residues. The CDR3 is CASSIGAGIFYEQYF. The DNA for the CDR3 is TGTGCCAGTAGTATAGGGGCAGGGATTTTCTACGAGCAGTACTTC.

This clone was observed a single time. The J gene is TRBJ1-1, the V gene TRBV30; 7 nucleotides agree with TRBD1. CDR3 size: 13 residues. The germline V gene encodes CDR1 GTSNPN and CDR2 SVGIG (reference sequence). V shed 3 bases and J 1 base; nucleotides not matched to a gene: 2. CDR3 protein: CAWSRTGNTEAFF. The CDR3 DNA is TGTGCCTGGAGCCGGACAGGGAACACTGAAGCTTTCTTT.